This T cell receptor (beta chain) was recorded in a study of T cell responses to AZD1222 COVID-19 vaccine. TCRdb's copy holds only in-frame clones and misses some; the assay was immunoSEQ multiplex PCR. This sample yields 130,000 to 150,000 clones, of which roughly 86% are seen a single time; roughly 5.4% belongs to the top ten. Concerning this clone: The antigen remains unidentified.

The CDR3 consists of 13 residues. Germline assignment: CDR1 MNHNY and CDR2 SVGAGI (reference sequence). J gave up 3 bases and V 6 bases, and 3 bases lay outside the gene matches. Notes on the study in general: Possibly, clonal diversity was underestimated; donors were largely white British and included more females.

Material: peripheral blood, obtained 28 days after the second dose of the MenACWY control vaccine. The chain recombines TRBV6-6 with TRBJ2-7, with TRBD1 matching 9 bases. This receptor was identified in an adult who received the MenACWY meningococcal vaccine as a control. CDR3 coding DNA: TGTGCCAGCAGCATGGGACAGGGCTACGAGCAGTACTTC. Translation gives CASSMGQGYEQYF.